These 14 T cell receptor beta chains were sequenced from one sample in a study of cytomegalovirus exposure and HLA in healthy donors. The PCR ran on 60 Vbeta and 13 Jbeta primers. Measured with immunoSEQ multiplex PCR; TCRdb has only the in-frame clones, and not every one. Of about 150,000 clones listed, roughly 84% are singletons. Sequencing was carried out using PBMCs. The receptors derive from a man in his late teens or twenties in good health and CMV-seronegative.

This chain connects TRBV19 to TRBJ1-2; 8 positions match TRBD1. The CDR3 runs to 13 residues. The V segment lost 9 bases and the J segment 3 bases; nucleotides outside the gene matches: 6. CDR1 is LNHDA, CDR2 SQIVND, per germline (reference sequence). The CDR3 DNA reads TGTGCCAGCCACAGGGGGATTGACTATGGCTACACCTTC. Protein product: CASHRGIDYGYTF.

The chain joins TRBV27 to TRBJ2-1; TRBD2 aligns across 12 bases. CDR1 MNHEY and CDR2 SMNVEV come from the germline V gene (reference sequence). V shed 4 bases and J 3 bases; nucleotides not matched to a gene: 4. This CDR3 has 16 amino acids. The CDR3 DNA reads TGTGCCAGCAGTTCTAGACTAGCGGGAGTCTACAATGAGCAGTTCTTC. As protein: CASSSRLAGVYNEQFF.

The CDR3: CASSVGGVREQYF. Here the CDR3 DNA reads TGTGCCAGCAGCGTAGGAGGCGTAAGGGAGCAGTACTTC. The chain is built from TRBV9 and TRBJ2-7; D is unresolved. V lost 0 bases, J lost 7 bases, and 11 bases lay in between. Germline CDR1 and CDR2: SGDLS and YYNGEE. The CDR3 has 13 residues.

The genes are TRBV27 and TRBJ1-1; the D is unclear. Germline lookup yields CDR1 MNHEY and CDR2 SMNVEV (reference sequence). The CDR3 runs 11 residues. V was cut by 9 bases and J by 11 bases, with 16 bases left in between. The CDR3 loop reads CASNRRSGAFF. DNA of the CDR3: TGTGCCAGTAATAGGAGGTCTGGTGCTTTCTTT.

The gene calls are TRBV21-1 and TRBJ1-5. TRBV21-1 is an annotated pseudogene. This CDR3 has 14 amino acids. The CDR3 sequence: CASSKGGAIQPQHF. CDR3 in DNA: TGTGCCAGCAGCAAGGGGGGGGCAATTCAGCCCCAGCATTTT.

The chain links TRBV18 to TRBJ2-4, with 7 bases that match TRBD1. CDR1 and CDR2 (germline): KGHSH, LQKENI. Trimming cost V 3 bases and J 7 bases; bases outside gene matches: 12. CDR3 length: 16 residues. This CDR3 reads CASSPSPDREWNIQYF. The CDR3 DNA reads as TGTGCCAGCTCACCTTCCCCAGACAGGGAGTGGAACATTCAGTACTTC.

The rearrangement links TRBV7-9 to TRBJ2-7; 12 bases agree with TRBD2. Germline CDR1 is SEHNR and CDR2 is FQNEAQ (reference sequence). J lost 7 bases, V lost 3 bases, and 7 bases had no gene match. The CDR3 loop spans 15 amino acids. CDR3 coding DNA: TGTGCCAGCAGCTTCCTAGCGGGGGGGCCGGAAGAGCAGTACTTC. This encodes CASSFLAGGPEEQYF. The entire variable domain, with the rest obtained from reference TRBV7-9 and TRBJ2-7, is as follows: DTGVSQNPRHKITKRGQNVTFRCDPISEHNRLYWYRQTLGQGPEFLTYFQNEAQLEKSRLLSDRFSAERPKGSFSTLEIQRTEQGDSAMYLCASSFLAGGPEEQYFGPGTRLTVT.

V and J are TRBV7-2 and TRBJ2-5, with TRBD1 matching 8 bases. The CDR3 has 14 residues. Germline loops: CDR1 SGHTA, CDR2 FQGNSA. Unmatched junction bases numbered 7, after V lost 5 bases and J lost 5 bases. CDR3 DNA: TGTGCCAGCAGCCCCCGACAGGGGCAGGAGACCCAGTACTTC. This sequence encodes CASSPRQGQETQYF. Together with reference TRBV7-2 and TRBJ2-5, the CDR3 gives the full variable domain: GAGVSQSPSNKVTEKGKDVELRCDPISGHTALYWYRQSLGQGLEFLIYFQGNSAPDKSGLPSDRFSAERTGGSVSTLTIQRTQQEDSAVYLCASSPRQGQETQYFGPGTRLLVL.

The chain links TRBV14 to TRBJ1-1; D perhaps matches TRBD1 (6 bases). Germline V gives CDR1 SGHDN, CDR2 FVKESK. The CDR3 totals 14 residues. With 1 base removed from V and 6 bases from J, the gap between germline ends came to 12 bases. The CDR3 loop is CASSQGAGASEAFF. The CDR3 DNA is TGTGCCAGCAGCCAAGGGGCAGGGGCATCTGAAGCTTTCTTT.

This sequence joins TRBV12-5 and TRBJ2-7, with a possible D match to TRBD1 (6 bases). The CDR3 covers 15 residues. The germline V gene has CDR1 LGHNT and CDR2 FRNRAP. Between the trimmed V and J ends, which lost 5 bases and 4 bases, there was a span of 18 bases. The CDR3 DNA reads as TGTGCTAGTGGTCCAGAGACAGGCAGAGGATACGAGCAGTACTTC. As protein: CASGPETGRGYEQYF. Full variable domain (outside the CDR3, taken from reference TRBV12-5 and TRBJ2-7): DARVTQTPRHKVTEMGQEVTMRCQPILGHNTVFWYRQTMMQGLELLAYFRNRAPLDDSGMPKDRFSAEMPDATLATLKIQPSEPRDSAVYFCASGPETGRGYEQYFGPGTRLTVT.

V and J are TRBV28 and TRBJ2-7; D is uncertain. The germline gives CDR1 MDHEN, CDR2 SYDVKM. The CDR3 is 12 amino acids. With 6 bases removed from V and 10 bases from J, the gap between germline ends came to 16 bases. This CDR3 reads CASSPRRSSQYF. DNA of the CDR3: TGTGCCAGCAGCCCTCGAAGGAGTAGCCAGTACTTC.

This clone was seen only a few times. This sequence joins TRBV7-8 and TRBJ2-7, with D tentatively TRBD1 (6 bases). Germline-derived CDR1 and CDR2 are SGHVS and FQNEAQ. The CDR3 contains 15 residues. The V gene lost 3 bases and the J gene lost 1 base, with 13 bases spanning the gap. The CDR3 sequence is CASSLGGRGSYEQYF. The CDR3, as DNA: TGTGCCAGCAGCTTGGGCGGAAGGGGGTCCTACGAGCAGTACTTC. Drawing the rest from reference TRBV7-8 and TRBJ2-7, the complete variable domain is GAGVSQSPRYKVAKRGQDVALRCDPISGHVSLFWYQQALGQGPEFLTYFQNEAQLDKSGLPSDRFFAERPEGSVSTLKIQRTQQEDSAVYLCASSLGGRGSYEQYFGPGTRLTVT.

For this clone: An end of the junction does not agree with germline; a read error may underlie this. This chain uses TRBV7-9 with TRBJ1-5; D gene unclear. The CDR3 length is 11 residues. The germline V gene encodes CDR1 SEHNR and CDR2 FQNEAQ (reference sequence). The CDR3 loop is CSSSGAGSQHF. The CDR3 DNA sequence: TGTTCCAGCAGCGGTGCCGGGAGCCAGCATTTT.

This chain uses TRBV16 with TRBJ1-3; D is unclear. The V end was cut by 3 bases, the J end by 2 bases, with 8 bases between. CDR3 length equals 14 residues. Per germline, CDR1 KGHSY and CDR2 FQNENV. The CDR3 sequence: CASSHRTAGNTIYF. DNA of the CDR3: TGTGCCAGCAGCCACCGGACTGCTGGAAACACCATATATTTT.